A single T cell receptor beta chain is shown here with its context. This record belongs to a study of breast tumors, draining lymph nodes, adjacent tissues. Axillary draining lymph nodes of breast cancer patients supplied the node samples. TCRdb recomputed calls from the multiplex PCR reads with MiXCR, one row per CDR3 protein. Of fewer than 150,000 distinct CDR3 sequences detected, approximately 22% appear once; the ten largest clones hold roughly 2.4%. CDR1 and CDR2 from the germline V gene are DFQATT and SNEGSKA (reference sequence). The V gene end was trimmed by 4 bases and the J gene end by 7 bases; junction bases not matched to a gene: 9. The CDR3 spans 14 residues.

The receptor was derived from a female donor with breast cancer. Some clones in this sample may be carry-over from other donors' samples. Sequencing input: axillary lymph node tissue. The rearrangement joins TRBV20-1 to TRBJ2-1, with TRBD2 identical over 8 bases. The chain's CDR3 is CSANPGGPRNEQFF. The CDR3 bases are TGCAGTGCTAATCCGGGGGGGCCGCGGAATGAGCAGTTCTTC.